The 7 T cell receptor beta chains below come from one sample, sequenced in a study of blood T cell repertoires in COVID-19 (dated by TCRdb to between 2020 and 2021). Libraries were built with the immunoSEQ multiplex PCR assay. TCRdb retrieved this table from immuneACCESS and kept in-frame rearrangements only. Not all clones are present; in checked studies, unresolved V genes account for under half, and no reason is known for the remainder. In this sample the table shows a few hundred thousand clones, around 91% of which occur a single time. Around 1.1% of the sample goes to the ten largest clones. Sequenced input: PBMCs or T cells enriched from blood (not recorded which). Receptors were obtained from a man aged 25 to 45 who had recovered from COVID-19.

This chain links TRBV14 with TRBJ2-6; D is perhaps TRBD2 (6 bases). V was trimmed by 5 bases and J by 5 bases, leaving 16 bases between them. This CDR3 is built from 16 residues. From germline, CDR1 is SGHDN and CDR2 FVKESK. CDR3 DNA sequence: TGTGCCAGCAGCGAGGGCGGGACCTTCAGGGCCAACGTCCTGACTTTC. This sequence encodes CASSEGGTFRANVLTF.

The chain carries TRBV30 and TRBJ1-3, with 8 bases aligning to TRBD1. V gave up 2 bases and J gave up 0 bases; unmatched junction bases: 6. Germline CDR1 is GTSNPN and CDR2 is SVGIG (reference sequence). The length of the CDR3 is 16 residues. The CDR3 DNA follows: TGTGCCTGGAGTTCCCGACAGGGGATCTCTGGAAACACCATATATTTT. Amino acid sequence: CAWSSRQGISGNTIYF.

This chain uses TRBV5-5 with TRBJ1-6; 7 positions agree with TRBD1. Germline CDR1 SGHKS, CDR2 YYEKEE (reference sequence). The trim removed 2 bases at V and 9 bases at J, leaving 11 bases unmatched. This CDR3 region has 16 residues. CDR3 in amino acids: CASSFAPGTAGSPLHF. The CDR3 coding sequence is TGTGCCAGCAGCTTTGCGCCTGGGACAGCGGGTTCACCCCTCCACTTT.

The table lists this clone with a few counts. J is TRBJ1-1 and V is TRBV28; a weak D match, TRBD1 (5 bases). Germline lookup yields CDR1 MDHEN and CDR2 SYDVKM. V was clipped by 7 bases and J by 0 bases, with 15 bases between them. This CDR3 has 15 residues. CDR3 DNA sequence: TGTGCCAGCATGATGGGGGGAGAGATGAACACTGAAGCTTTCTTT. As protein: CASMMGGEMNTEAFF.

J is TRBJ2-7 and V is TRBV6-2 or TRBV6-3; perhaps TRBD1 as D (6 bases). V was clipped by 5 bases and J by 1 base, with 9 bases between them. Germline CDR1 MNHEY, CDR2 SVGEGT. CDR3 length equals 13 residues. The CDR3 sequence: CASSPGQSYEQYF. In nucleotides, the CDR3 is TGTGCCAGCAGTCCAGGACAGTCCTACGAGCAGTACTTC.

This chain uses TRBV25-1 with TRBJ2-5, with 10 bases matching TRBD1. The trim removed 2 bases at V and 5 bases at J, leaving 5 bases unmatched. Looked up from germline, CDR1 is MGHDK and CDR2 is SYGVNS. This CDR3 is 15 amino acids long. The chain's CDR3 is CASSEDRGPAETQYF. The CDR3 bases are TGTGCCAGCAGTGAAGACAGGGGGCCGGCGGAGACCCAGTACTTC.

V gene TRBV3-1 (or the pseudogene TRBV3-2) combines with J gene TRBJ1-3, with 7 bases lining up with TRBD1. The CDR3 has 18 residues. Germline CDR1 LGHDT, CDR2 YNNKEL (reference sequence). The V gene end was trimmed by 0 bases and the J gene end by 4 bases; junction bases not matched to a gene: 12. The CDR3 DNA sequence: TGTGCCAGCAGCCAAGAAGGACAGGTAGCCATCCTGGGAAACACCATATATTTT. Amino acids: CASSQEGQVAILGNTIYF.